This T cell receptor beta chain was obtained from a study of shared clonotypes between healthy human individuals. Naive CD8 cells comprised CD45RO-negative, CCR7-positively selected cells, excluding terminally differentiated effector memory CD45RA+ cells. The donors, healthy adults who were HIV-negative, had experienced no recent acute infections or vaccinations. General study findings and limits: Shared clonotypes across all four donors exceeded non-shared ones in generation probability. The rarefaction results pointed to incomplete sorted-subset sequencing despite large depth.

Deep-level running was used for the assay. Generated by immunoSEQ multiplex PCR, the TCRdb table keeps only in-frame clones and is missing some. The table lists hundreds of thousands of clones, roughly 95% of them singletons, with 0.11% in the top ten. The germline V gene has CDR1 MNHEY and CDR2 SMNVEV (reference sequence). Trimming removed 5 bases from V and 1 base from J, with 12 bases in between. The CDR3 is 14 amino acids. With regard to this clone: Its antigen is as yet unknown.

The sequenced material came from naive CD8+ T cells sorted from blood. This chain uses TRBV27 with TRBJ2-7; a weak D match, TRBD2 (6 bases). The TCR originated in a woman aged 25 to 39 in good health. CDR3 bases: TGTGCCAGCAGTACCTTGGGACTTTCCTACGAGCAGTACTTC. Translated, it gives CASSTLGLSYEQYF.